This TCR beta chain was recovered during a study of blood T cell repertoires in COVID-19. Germline CDR1 is SNHLY and CDR2 is FYNNEI. The length of the CDR3 is 16 residues. V shed 6 bases and J shed 2 bases, with 17 bases lying between them. This table comes from immunoSEQ multiplex PCR, and its TCRdb copy is limited to in-frame clones, with some not included. The sample lists 200,000 to 250,000 clones, around 80% occurring once. This clone was counted once. The receptor comes from a woman aged 55-70 years who had recovered from COVID-19. The rearrangement uses TRBV2 and TRBJ1-3, with D maybe TRBD1 (6 bases). Input material: peripheral blood. The DNA of the CDR3 is TGTGCCAGCAGCCCGGCCGGGACACGCGCTGGAAACACCATATATTTT. Amino acids: CASSPAGTRAGNTIYF.